The next 26 T cell receptor beta chains were all read from a single sample in a study of neoadjuvant nivolumab and ipilimumab in lung cancer (dated by TCRdb to 2020 to 2021). Library method: the immunoSEQ multiplex PCR assay. The table comes from immuneACCESS by way of TCRdb, which keeps in-frame sequences with V and J called. Part of the clones is missing from these tables; in studies checked, under half for an unresolved V gene and the rest for unknown reasons. The sample has about 20,000 clones on record, approximately 79% of them singletons. Approximately 8% of the sample comes from the top ten. Per the publication, the time point label means: at surgical resection after neoadjuvant nivolumab +/- ipilimumab. Sequenced material: tumor tissue, taken after neoadjuvant nivolumab, alone or with ipilimumab, at or shortly before surgery. These receptors all stem from an adult with non-small cell lung cancer.

This clone has just a few counts. J is TRBJ2-5 and V is TRBV6-5, with D possibly TRBD2 on 6 matching bases. This CDR3 is built from 14 residues. V lost 5 bases to trimming and J lost 5 bases, with 15 bases between them. Germline CDR1 is MNHEY and CDR2 is SVGAGI. The DNA for the CDR3 is TGTGCCAGCAGTGAACAGCGACGGGGGGAGACCCAGTACTTC. It codes for CASSEQRRGETQYF.

The rearrangement uses TRBV18 and TRBJ1-4; 8 bases agree with TRBD1. CDR1 and CDR2 from the germline V gene are KGHSH and LQKENI. Trimming took 4 bases from V and 8 from J; bases not matched to a gene: 6. The CDR3 sequence is 14 residues long. The CDR3 protein is CASSQGQAQEKLFF. The CDR3 DNA follows: TGTGCCAGCTCACAGGGACAGGCGCAAGAAAAACTGTTTTTT.

The chain recombines TRBV4-3 with TRBJ2-1; the D call may be TRBD1 or TRBD2 (5 bases each). The CDR3 is 19 amino acids. The germline CDR1 and CDR2 sequences are LGHNA and YSLEER. V lost 0 bases and J 5 bases, leaving 23 bases between the germline ends. CDR3 DNA: TGCGCCAGCAGCCAAGATGCCTCCCCCTCGGCCGGGGCCGACAATGAGCAGTTCTTC. Translated, it gives CASSQDASPSAGADNEQFF.

J is TRBJ2-7 and V is TRBV7-2; the match to TRBD2 covers 13 bases. Trimming took 6 bases from V and 1 from J; bases not matched to a gene: 12. The CDR3 runs 18 residues. Germline V gene data show CDR1 as SGHTA and CDR2 as FQGNSA. The CDR3 spells CASSRTSGGLLLSYEQYF. CDR3 nucleotide sequence: TGTGCCAGCAGTAGGACTAGCGGGGGCCTCCTCCTTTCCTACGAGCAGTACTTC.

J is TRBJ1-1 and V is TRBV14; D gene ambiguous. This CDR3 is 11 amino acids long. V lost 4 bases and J lost 9, with 9 bases in between. Germline V lookup: CDR1 SGHDN, CDR2 FVKESK. The CDR3 here is CASSRTGQAFF. CDR3 bases: TGTGCCAGCAGCCGAACTGGACAAGCTTTCTTT. Combining the CDR3 with reference TRBV14 and TRBJ1-1 gives the whole variable domain EAGVTQFPSHSVIEKGQTVTLRCDPISGHDNLYWYRRVMGKEIKFLLHFVKESKQDESGMPNNRFLAERTGGTYSTLKVQPAELEDSGVYFCASSRTGQAFFGQGTRLTVV.

The chain links TRBV7-9 to TRBJ2-2; D is uncertain. The germline CDR1 and CDR2 sequences are SEHNR and FQNEAQ (reference sequence). Trimming cost V 5 bases and J 6 bases, with 16 bases left between them. The CDR3 totals 15 residues. The CDR3 sequence is CASSHPPFGSGELFF. CDR3 coding DNA: TGTGCCAGCAGCCACCCACCTTTTGGTTCCGGGGAGCTGTTTTTT.

The chain uses TRBV6-5 and TRBJ1-3; D is perhaps TRBD1 (5 bases). Germline-derived CDR1 and CDR2 are MNHEY and SVGAGI. The CDR3 is made up of 13 amino acids. The V gene lost 5 bases and the J gene lost 9 bases, with 14 bases spanning the gap. The CDR3 region has the DNA TGTGCCAGCAGTCTCACTCTTCAGGGCACCATATATTTT. Amino acid sequence: CASSLTLQGTIYF.

The CDR3 region has the DNA TGTGCCAGCTCACCTCGGACAGGGGCAGATACGCAGTATTTT. Translation: CASSPRTGADTQYF. This chain joins TRBV18 and TRBJ2-3, with TRBD1 matching 9 bases. The CDR3 sequence is 14 residues long. The junction had 2 bases not matched to a gene; V was cut back by 3 bases and J by 4 bases. Germline-derived CDR1 and CDR2 are KGHSH and LQKENI.

The gene calls are TRBV19 and TRBJ2-3, with D possibly being TRBD1 (5 bases). The CDR3 extends over 15 amino acids. Looked up from germline, CDR1 is LNHDA and CDR2 is SQIVND (reference sequence). Trimming pared 3 bases from V and 4 bases from J, leaving 14 bases between. As DNA, the CDR3 is TGTGCCAGTAGTATTAGGGGCGTTCAGGCAGATACGCAGTATTTT. Its protein is CASSIRGVQADTQYF.

The gene calls are TRBV5-6 and TRBJ1-2; 9 nucleotides align to TRBD1. The V gene's germline CDR1 is SGHDT and CDR2 YYEEEE. Losses at the gene ends were 0 bases for V and 4 bases for J; bases not matched to a gene: 4. CDR3 length: 15 amino acids. CDR3 sequence: CASSLGTGDSYGYTF. The CDR3 DNA sequence: TGTGCCAGCAGCTTGGGGACAGGGGATAGCTATGGCTACACCTTC.

The chain recombines TRBV4-2 with TRBJ2-7; 9 nucleotides align to TRBD1. Germline V gene sequence: CDR1 LGHNA, CDR2 YNFKEQ. V gave up 8 bases and J gave up 6 bases; unmatched junction bases: 23. This CDR3 contains 18 residues. CDR3 nucleotides: TGTGCCAGCGGGTGGGTGGCGGCTTCGACAGGGGGAATGGGCGAGCAGTACTTC. It is translated as CASGWVAASTGGMGEQYF.

The genes are TRBV6-1 and TRBJ2-2, with 9 bases that match TRBD1. This CDR3 is built from 13 residues. Germline-derived CDR1 and CDR2 are MNHNS and SASEGT. J was trimmed by 7 bases and V by 5 bases; bases with no gene match: 2. DNA of the CDR3: TGTGCCAGCAGTACGGACAGGGGCGGGGAGCTGTTTTTT. Translated, it gives CASSTDRGGELFF.

The chain uses TRBV4-2 and TRBJ2-7; TRBD1 matches 8 bases. Trimming cost V 4 bases and J 0 bases; bases outside gene matches: 5. CDR1 is LGHNA, CDR2 YNFKEQ, per germline. The CDR3 loop spans 15 amino acids. The CDR3: CASSRTGTGSYEQYF. The DNA of the CDR3 is TGTGCCAGCAGCCGAACCGGGACAGGCTCCTACGAGCAGTACTTC.

The chain couples TRBV15 to TRBJ1-5; D gene ambiguous. CDR1 and CDR2 (germline): LNHNV, YYDKDF (reference sequence). The CDR3 is 15 amino acids. The V end was cut by 3 bases, the J end by 3 bases, with 12 bases between. The CDR3 loop reads CATSSKVLNNQPQHF. CDR3 sequence (DNA): TGTGCCACCAGCAGCAAGGTTTTGAACAATCAGCCCCAGCATTTT.

The J gene is TRBJ2-1, the V gene TRBV9, with D uncertain. CDR3 length: 14 residues. Trimming shortened V by 1 base and J by 7 bases, and 12 bases separated the two germline ends. Germline loops: CDR1 SGDLS, CDR2 YYNGEE. Here the CDR3 reads CASSVFDQPNEQFF. CDR3 bases: TGTGCCAGCAGCGTATTCGACCAACCAAATGAGCAGTTCTTC. Combining the CDR3 with reference TRBV9 and TRBJ2-1 gives the whole variable domain DSGVTQTPKHLITATGQRVTLRCSPRSGDLSVYWYQQSLDQGLQFLIQYYNGEERAKGNILERFSAQQFPDLHSELNLSSLELGDSALYFCASSVFDQPNEQFFGPGTRLTVL.

This clone has only one observation. The CDR3, as DNA: TGTGCCAGCAGCCGGGGATCTTGGAATGAAGCTTTCTTT. Protein product: CASSRGSWNEAFF. The chain recombines TRBV7-8 with TRBJ1-1; D ambiguous. The CDR3 covers 13 residues. V was trimmed by 5 bases and J by 7 bases, leaving 14 bases between them. Looked up from germline, CDR1 is SGHVS and CDR2 is FQNEAQ.

The gene calls are TRBV30 and TRBJ1-2; a weak D match, TRBD1 (5 bases). V was cut by 2 bases and J by 14 bases, with 15 bases left in between. Germline CDR1 reads GTSNPN; CDR2 reads SVGIG (reference sequence). The CDR3 runs to 11 residues. The CDR3 here is CAWSHHRRATF. The CDR3 region has the DNA TGTGCCTGGAGTCATCACAGGAGGGCTACCTTC.

The chain combines TRBV7-9 with TRBJ2-7, with TRBD2 matching 7 bases. The CDR3 has 15 residues. V lost 3 bases, J lost 0 bases, and 5 bases stayed unmatched. Germline assignment: CDR1 SEHNR and CDR2 FQNEAQ (reference sequence). The DNA for the CDR3 is TGTGCCAGCAGCTTGTGGGGGGGAAGCTCCTACGAGCAGTACTTC. It encodes CASSLWGGSSYEQYF.

Within the sample, this clone is medium-sized (0.01 to 0.1%). The CDR3 reads CASSLGTGGETQYF. In DNA form, the CDR3 reads TGTGCCAGTAGTCTCGGGACAGGTGGAGAGACCCAGTACTTC. This sequence joins TRBV19 and TRBJ2-5; 8 positions agree with TRBD1. Germline V gene sequence: CDR1 LNHDA, CDR2 SQIVND (reference sequence). With 5 bases clipped from V and 4 bases from J, the junction kept 6 bases outside the gene matches. The CDR3 totals 14 residues.

This rearrangement joins TRBV14 to TRBJ2-3; 10 bases match TRBD2. V trimming: 4 bases; J trimming: 1 base; junction bases outside the gene matches: 11. The CDR3 is made up of 18 amino acids. The germline CDR1 and CDR2 sequences are SGHDN and FVKESK. This CDR3 is CASSPIVPLAGGTDTQYF. CDR3 nucleotides: TGTGCCAGCAGCCCCATCGTTCCCCTAGCGGGGGGCACAGATACGCAGTATTTT.

The J gene is TRBJ1-2, the V gene TRBV6-5, with D possibly TRBD1 on 5 matching bases. In germline, CDR1 is MNHEY, CDR2 SVGAGI. This CDR3 region has 11 residues. V dropped 7 bases and J dropped 8 bases, with 11 bases sitting between them. As DNA, the CDR3 is TGTGCCAGCACAGGACAAGGAGGCTACACCTTC. Its translation is CASTGQGGYTF.

This chain joins TRBV5-4 and TRBJ1-5, with unresolved D. Trimming took 3 bases from V and 9 from J, leaving 13 bases between them. This CDR3 has 13 amino acids. CDR1 is SGHNT and CDR2 is YYREEE in the germline V gene (reference sequence). The CDR3 protein is CASSSLGGGPQHF. CDR3 nucleotides: TGTGCCAGCAGCTCTCTCGGAGGAGGGCCCCAGCATTTT.

The V call is TRBV4-2, the J call TRBJ2-1; D possibly corresponds to TRBD2 (7 bases). The germline V gene encodes CDR1 LGHNA and CDR2 YNFKEQ. Trimming stripped 0 bases from V and 8 bases from J, with 20 bases between. The CDR3 runs 17 residues. CDR3 nucleotides: TGTGCCAGCAGCCAAGATGCGCCGGGGGGCGAAACGTATGAGCAGTTCTTC. Encoded protein: CASSQDAPGGETYEQFF.

The V and J genes are TRBV20-1 and TRBJ2-5; 7 bases align to TRBD1. The CDR3 sequence is 10 residues long. Germline V gene data show CDR1 as DFQATT and CDR2 as SNEGSKA (reference sequence). The CDR3, as DNA: TGCTGCACAGGGGTGGAGACCCAGTACTTC. Its translation: CCTGVETQYF.

The chain combines TRBV12-5 with TRBJ2-7; the match to TRBD1 covers 9 bases. CDR3 length: 14 amino acids. The V gene's germline CDR1 is LGHNT and CDR2 FRNRAP. Losses at the gene ends were 4 bases for V and 3 bases for J; bases not matched to a gene: 4. CDR3 in amino acids: CASGSGQGSYEQYF. The CDR3 nucleotides are TGTGCTAGTGGTTCCGGACAGGGGAGCTACGAGCAGTACTTC.

The chain couples TRBV5-1 to TRBJ1-3; 9 positions match TRBD1. Germline lookup yields CDR1 SGHRS and CDR2 YFSETQ. The CDR3 sequence is 16 residues long. Losses at the gene ends were 2 bases for V and 4 bases for J; bases not matched to a gene: 7. The CDR3 DNA sequence: TGCGCCAGCAGCTTTGAGGGGACAGGGCGCGGAAACACCATATATTTT. It yields the protein CASSFEGTGRGNTIYF.